These 3 T cell receptor beta chains originate from one sample sequenced in a study of vaccination and CD4 T cells after COVID-19. The treatment here: approximately nine-day PBMC culture with coronavirus spike peptide pools or control peptides (ViraFEST assay). Sequencing of the DNA from cultured CD4+ T cells was carried out with the Oncomine TCR Beta short-read assay. TCRdb itself ran the PCR reads through MiXCR, one entry per CDR3 protein. Of approximately 10,000 distinct CDR3 sequences listed, almost 60% are singletons. Antigens for these TCRs are unknown. Sequenced input: CD4+ T cells from blood, cultured in vitro. These receptors all stem from a human donor who had recovered from COVID-19.

This chain joins TRBV2 and TRBJ2-7, with D unresolved. Trimming took 2 bases from V and 0 from J, leaving 11 bases between them. CDR3 length: 15 amino acids. Germline V CDR1 and CDR2: SNHLY, FYNNEI. CDR3 DNA sequence: TGTGCCAGCAGTGAATTGGCCCCGCTCTCCTACGAGCAGTACTTC. This codes for CASSELAPLSYEQYF.

V usage is TRBV6-2 or TRBV6-3 and J usage is TRBJ1-2; D unclear. The CDR3 loop spans 15 amino acids. The V gene's germline CDR1 is MNHEY and CDR2 SVGEGT. The ends were cut back, 6 bases at V and 5 bases at J, with 19 bases in the middle. The CDR3 DNA reads as TGTGCCAGCAGACCAACCGGACCTCCTGATTATGGCTACACCTTC. Its translation: CASRPTGPPDYGYTF.

This chain uses TRBV7-9 with TRBJ2-7, with no clear D. V was pared by 7 bases and J by 0 bases, with 16 bases between. Germline V gene data show CDR1 as SEHNR and CDR2 as FQNEAQ (reference sequence). CDR3 length: 15 amino acids. The CDR3 DNA follows: TGTGCCAGCACCCGTTCCGGTGTACGCTCCTACGAGCAGTACTTC. Protein product: CASTRSGVRSYEQYF.